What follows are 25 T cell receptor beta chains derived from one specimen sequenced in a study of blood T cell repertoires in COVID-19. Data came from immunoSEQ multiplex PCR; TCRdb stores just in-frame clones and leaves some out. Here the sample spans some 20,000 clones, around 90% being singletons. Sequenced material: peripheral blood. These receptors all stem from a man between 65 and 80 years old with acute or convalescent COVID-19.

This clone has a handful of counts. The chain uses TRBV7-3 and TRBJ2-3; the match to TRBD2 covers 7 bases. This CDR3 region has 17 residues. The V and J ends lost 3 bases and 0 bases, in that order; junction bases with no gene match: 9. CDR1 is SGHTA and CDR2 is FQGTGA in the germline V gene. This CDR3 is CASSFGGGITSTDTQYF. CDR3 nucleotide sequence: TGTGCCAGCAGCTTCGGCGGGGGTATAACTAGCACAGATACGCAGTATTTT. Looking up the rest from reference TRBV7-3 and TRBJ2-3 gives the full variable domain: GAGVSQTPSNKVTEKGKYVELRCDPISGHTALYWYRQSLGQGPEFLIYFQGTGAADDSGLPNDRFFAVRPEGSVSTLKIQRTERGDSAVYLCASSFGGGITSTDTQYFGPGTRLTVL.

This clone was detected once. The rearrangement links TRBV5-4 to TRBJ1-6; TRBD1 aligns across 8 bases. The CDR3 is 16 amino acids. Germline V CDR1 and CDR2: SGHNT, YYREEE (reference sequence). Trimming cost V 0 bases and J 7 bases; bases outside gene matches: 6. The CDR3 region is CASSLGLDRVNSPLHF. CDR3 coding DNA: TGTGCCAGCAGCTTGGGCCTGGACAGGGTAAATTCACCCCTCCACTTT.

DNA for the CDR3: TGTGCCATCAGTGAGGTCTATAGCAATCAGCCCCAGCATTTT. Protein: CAISEVYSNQPQHF. The V and J genes are TRBV10-3 and TRBJ1-5; D is undetermined. The germline gives CDR1 ENHRY, CDR2 SYGVKD. V gave up 2 bases and J gave up 0 bases, with 5 bases separating them. This CDR3 contains 14 residues.

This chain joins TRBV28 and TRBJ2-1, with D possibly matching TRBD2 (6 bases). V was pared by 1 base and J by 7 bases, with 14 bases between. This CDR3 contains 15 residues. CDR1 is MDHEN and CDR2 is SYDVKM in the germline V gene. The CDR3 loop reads CASSLSGGPRNEQFF. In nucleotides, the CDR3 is TGTGCCAGCAGTTTATCAGGAGGGCCGCGGAATGAGCAGTTCTTC.

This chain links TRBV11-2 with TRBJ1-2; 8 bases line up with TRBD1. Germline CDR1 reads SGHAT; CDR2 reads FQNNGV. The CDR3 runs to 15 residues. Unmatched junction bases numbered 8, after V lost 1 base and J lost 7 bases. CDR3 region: CASSLGWPGGSGYTF. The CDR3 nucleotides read TGTGCCAGCAGCTTAGGTTGGCCAGGGGGCAGTGGCTACACCTTC.

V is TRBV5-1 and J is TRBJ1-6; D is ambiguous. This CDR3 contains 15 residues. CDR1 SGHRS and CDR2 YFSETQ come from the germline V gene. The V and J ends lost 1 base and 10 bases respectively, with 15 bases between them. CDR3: CASSLSGGSRSPLHF. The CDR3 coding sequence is TGCGCCAGCAGCTTGTCGGGTGGGAGCCGATCACCCCTCCACTTT. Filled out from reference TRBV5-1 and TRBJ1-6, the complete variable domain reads KAGVTQTPRYLIKTRGQQVTLSCSPISGHRSVSWYQQTPGQGLQFLFEYFSETQRNKGNFPGRFSGRQFSNSRSEMNVSTLELGDSALYLCASSLSGGSRSPLHFGNGTRLTVT.

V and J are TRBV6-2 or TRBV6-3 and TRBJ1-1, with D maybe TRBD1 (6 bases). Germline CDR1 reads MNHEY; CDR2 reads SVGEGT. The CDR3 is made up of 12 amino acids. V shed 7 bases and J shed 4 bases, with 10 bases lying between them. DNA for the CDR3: TGTGCCAGCACCCCACAGGGCACTGAAGCTTTCTTT. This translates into CASTPQGTEAFF.

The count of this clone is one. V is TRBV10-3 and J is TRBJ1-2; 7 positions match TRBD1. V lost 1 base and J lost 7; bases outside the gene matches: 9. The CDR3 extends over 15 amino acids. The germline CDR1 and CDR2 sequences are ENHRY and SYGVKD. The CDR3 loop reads CAISEYGTASGGYTF. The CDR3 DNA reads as TGTGCCATCAGTGAGTACGGGACAGCCTCCGGTGGCTACACCTTC.

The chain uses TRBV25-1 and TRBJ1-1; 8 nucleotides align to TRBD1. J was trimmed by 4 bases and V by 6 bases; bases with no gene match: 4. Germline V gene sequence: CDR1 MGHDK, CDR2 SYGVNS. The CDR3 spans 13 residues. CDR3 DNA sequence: TGTGCCAGCAGCAGGACAGGGATCACTGAAGCTTTCTTT. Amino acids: CASSRTGITEAFF.

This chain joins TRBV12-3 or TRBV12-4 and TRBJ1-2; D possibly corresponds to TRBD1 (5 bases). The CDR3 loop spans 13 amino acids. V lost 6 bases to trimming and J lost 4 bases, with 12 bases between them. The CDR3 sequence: CASRKDSPYGYTF. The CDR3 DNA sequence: TGTGCCAGCAGGAAAGACAGCCCCTATGGCTACACCTTC.

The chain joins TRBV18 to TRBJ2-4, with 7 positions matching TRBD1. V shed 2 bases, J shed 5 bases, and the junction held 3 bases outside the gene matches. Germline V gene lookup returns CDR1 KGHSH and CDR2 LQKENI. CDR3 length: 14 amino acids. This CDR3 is CASSPRDSQNIQYF. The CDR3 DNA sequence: TGTGCCAGCTCACCAAGGGACAGCCAAAACATTCAGTACTTC.

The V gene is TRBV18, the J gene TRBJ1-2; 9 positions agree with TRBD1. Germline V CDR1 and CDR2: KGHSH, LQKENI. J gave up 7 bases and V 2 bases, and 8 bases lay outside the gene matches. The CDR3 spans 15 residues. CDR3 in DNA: TGTGCCAGCTCACCAACGGGACAGGGTGCCCTTGGCTACACCTTC. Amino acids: CASSPTGQGALGYTF.

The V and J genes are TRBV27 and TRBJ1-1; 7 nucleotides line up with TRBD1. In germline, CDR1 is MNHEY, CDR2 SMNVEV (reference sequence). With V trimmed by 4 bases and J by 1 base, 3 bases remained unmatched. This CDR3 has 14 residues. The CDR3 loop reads CASSWGTANTEAFF. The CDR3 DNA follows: TGTGCCAGCAGTTGGGGGACAGCGAACACTGAAGCTTTCTTT.

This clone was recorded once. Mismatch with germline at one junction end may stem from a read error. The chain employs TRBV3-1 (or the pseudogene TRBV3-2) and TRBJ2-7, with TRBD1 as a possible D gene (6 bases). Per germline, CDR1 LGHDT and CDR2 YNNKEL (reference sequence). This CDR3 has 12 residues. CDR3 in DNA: TGTGCCAGCAGCGTCGTCGGACAGTCCATTATCTTC. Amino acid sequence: CASSVVGQSIIF.

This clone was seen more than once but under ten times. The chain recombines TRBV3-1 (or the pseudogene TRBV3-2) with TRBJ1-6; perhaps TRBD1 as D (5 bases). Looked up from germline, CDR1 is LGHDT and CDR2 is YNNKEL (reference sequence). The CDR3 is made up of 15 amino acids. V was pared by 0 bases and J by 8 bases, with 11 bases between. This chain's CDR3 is CASSQEGLLDSPLHF. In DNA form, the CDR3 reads TGTGCCAGCAGCCAAGAGGGGCTTTTGGATTCACCCCTCCACTTT.

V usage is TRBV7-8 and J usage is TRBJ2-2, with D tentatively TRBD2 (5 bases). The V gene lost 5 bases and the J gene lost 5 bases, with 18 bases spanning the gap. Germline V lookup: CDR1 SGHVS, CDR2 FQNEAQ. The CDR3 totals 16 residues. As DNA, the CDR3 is TGTGCCAGCAGCCTAAGCCAAACCCGGGGTACCGGGGAGCTGTTTTTT. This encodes CASSLSQTRGTGELFF.

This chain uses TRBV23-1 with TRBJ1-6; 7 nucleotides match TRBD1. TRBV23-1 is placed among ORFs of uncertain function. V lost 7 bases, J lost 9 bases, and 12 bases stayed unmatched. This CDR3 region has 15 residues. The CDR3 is CASNEARQGGSPLHF. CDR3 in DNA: TGCGCCAGCAACGAAGCGAGACAGGGTGGTTCACCCCTCCACTTT.

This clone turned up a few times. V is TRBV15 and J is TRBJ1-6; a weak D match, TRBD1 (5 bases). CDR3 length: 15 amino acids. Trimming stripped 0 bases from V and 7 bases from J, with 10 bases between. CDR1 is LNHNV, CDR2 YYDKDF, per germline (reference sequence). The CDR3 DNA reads TGTGCCACCAGCAGAGACCAGACAGTCAATTCACCCCTCCACTTT. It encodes CATSRDQTVNSPLHF.

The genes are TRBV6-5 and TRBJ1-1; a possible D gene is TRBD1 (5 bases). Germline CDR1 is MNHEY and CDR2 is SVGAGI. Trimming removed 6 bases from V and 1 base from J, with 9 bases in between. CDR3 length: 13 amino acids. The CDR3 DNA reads TGTGCCAGCAGGCCACAGGCGAACACTGAAGCTTTCTTT. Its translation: CASRPQANTEAFF.

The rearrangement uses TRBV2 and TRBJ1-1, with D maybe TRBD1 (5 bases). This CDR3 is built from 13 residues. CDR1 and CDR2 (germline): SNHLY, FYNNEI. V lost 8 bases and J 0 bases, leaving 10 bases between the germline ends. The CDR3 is CASATEMNTEAFF. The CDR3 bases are TGTGCCAGCGCGACAGAGATGAACACTGAAGCTTTCTTT.

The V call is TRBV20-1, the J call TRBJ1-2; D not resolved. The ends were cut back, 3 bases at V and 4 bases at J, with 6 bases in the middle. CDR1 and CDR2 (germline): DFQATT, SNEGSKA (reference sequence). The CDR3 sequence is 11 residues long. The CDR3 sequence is CSASPGYGYTF. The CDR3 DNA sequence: TGCAGTGCTAGTCCCGGCTATGGCTACACCTTC.

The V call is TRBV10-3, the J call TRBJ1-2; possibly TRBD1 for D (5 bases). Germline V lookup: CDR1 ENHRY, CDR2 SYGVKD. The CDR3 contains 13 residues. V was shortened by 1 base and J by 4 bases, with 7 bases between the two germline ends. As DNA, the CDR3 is TGTGCCATCAGTGAGTGGACAAGCTATGGCTACACCTTC. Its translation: CAISEWTSYGYTF.

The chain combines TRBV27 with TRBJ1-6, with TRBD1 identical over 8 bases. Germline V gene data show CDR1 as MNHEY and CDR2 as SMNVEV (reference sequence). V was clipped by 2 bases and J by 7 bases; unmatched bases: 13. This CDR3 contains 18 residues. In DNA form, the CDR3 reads TGTGCCAGCAGTTTACCCCGGGTCCGACAGGGGAGCAATTCACCCCTCCACTTT. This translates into CASSLPRVRQGSNSPLHF.

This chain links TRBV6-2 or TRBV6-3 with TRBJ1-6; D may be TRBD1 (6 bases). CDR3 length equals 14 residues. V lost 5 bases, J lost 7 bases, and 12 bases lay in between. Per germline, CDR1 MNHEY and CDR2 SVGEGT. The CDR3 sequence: CASSTGQTNSPLHF. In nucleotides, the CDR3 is TGTGCCAGCAGTACCGGACAGACGAATTCACCCCTCCACTTT.

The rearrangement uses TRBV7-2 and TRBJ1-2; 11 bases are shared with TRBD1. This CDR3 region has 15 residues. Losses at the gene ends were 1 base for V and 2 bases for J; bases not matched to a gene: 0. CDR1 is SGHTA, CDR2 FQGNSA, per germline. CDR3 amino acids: CASSLGDRGNYGYTF. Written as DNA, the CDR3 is TGTGCCAGCAGCTTAGGGGACAGGGGGAACTATGGCTACACCTTC.